This note documents a single TCR beta chain sequence. What it recognizes is unknown. This record comes from a study of T cell repertoires in cytomegalovirus infection. TCRdb passed the reads through MiXCR, listing each CDR3 protein once. The sample lists approximately 1,000,000 distinct CDR3 sequences, approximately 31% occurring once. The receptor was isolated from a human donor in good health (CMV status not recorded). Some clones in this sample may be carry-over from other donors' samples. The source was cultured CD8+ T cells from PBMCs, collected from culture after CMV antigen stimulation.

The CDR3 DNA follows: TGTGCCAGTACGGGACTGGGACACCTTCACACAGATACGCAGTATTTT. It is translated as CASTGLGHLHTDTQYF. This chain uses TRBV27 with TRBJ2-3; D assignment may be TRBD1 or TRBD2 (6 bases each). This CDR3 is built from 16 residues. Germline lookup yields CDR1 MNHEY and CDR2 SMNVEV (reference sequence). V dropped 9 bases and J dropped 2 bases, with 21 bases sitting between them.